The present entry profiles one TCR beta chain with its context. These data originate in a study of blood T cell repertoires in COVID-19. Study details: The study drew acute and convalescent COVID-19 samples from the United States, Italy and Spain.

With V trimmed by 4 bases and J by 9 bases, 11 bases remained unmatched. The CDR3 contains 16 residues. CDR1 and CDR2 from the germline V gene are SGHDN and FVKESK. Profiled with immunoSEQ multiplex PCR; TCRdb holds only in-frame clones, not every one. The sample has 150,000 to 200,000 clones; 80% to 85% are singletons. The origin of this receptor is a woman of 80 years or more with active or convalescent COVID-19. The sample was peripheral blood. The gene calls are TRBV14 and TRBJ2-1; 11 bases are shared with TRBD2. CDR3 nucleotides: TGTGCCAGCAGCCGCGTAGCGGGGGGGCCGGGGGGTGAGCAGTTCTTC. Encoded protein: CASSRVAGGPGGEQFF.